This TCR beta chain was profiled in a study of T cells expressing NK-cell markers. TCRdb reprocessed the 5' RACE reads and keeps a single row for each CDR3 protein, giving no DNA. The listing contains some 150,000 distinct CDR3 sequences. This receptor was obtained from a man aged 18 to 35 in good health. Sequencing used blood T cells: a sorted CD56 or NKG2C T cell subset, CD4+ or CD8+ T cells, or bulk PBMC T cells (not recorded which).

This CDR3 reads CASSQRVTGETQYF. V is TRBV13 and J is TRBJ2-5; the D gene TCRdb calls, TRBD2, cannot be checked with no DNA. Looked up from germline, CDR1 is PRHDT and CDR2 is FYEKMQ (reference sequence). This CDR3 spans 14 amino acids. Full variable domain (rest looked up from reference TRBV13 and TRBJ2-5): AAGVIQSPRHLIKEKRETATLKCYPIPRHDTVYWYQQGPGQDPQFLISFYEKMQSDKGSIPDRFSAQQFSDYHSELNMSSLELGDSALYFCASSQRVTGETQYFGPGTRLLVL.